This T cell receptor (beta chain) was obtained from a study of cytomegalovirus exposure and HLA in healthy donors. Concerning this clone: What it binds is unknown.

PCR primers comprised 60 Vbeta and 13 Jbeta primers. Authors' analysis steps: Unique TCR beta chains totaled roughly 80 million in a later count, with approximately 11 million of them shared. The repertoire was sequenced with immunoSEQ multiplex PCR; TCRdb's copy has only in-frame clones and lacks some. That table is the source of V, J and clone size, and D and trimming were worked out from the DNA. The data hold 100,000 to 150,000 clones, with around 84% observed a single time. Trimming stripped 5 bases from V and 2 bases from J, with 16 bases between. The CDR3 covers 15 residues. Per germline, CDR1 SGHAT and CDR2 FQNNGV. Findings and limits, study-wide: Evidence from a later analysis indicated that most CMV-associated TCR beta chains looked HLA-restricted. In an earlier analysis, in roughly 600 donors, most V segments appeared productive either ~90% or ~30% of the time. A later analysis associated around 17,000 TCR beta sequences with HLA alleles at a 0.05 false discovery rate.

The TCR comes from a middle-aged woman in good health and CMV-seronegative. The V call is TRBV11-2, the J call TRBJ2-7; no clear D gene. The sample taken for sequencing was PBMCs. The DNA of the CDR3 is TGTGCCAGCAGCCCCTTGGGCACAGTGGCCTACGAGCAGTACTTC. This codes for CASSPLGTVAYEQYF.